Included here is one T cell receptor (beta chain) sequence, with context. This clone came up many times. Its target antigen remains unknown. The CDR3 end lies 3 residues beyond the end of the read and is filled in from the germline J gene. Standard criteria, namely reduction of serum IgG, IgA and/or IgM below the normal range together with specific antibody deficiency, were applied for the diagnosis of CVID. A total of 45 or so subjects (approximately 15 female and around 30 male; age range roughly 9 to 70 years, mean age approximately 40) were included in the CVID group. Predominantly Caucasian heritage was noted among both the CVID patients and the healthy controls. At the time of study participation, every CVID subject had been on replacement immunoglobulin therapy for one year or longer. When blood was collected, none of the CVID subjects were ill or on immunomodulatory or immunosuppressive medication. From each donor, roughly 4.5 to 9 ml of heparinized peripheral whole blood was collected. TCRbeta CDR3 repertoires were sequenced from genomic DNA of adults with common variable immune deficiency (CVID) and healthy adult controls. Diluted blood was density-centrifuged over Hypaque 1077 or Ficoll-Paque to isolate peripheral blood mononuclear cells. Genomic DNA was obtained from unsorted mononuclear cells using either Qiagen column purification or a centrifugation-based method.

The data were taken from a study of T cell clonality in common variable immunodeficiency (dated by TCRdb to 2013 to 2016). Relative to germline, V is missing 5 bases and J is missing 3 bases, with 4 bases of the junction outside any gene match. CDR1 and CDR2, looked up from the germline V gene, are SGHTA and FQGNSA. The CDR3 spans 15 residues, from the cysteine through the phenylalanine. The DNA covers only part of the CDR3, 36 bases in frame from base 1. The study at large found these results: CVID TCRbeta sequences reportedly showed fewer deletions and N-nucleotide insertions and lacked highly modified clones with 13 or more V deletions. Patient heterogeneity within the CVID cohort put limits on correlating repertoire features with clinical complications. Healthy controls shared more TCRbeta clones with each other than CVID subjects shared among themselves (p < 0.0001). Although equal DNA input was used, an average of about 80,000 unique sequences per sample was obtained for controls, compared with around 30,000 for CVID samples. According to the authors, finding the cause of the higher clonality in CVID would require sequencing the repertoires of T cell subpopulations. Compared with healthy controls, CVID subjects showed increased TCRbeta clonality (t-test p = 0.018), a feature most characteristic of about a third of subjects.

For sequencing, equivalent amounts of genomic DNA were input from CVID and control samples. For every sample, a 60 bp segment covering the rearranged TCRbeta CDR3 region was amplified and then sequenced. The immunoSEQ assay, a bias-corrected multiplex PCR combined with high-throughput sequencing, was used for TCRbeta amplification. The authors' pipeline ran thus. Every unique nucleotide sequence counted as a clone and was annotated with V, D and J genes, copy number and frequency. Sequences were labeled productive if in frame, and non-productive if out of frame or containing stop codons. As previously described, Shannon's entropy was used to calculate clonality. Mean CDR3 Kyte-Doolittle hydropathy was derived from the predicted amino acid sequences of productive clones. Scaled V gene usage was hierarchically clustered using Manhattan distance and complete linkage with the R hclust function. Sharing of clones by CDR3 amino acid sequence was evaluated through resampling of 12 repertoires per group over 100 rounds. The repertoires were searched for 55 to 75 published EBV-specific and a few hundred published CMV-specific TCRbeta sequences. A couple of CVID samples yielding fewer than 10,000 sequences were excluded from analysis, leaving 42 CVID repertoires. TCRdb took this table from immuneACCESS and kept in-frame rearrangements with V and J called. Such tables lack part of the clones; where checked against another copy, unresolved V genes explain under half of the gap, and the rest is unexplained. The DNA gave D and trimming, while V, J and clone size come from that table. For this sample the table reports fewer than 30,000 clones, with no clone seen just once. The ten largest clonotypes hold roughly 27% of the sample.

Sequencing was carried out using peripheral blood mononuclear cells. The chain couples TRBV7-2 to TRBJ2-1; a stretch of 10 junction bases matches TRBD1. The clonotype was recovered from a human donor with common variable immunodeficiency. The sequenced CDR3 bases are TGTGCCAGCAGCCGGGGACAGGGGTTCTACAATGAG. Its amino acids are CASSRGQGFYNE. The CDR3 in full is CASSRGQGFYNEQFF.